This T cell receptor (beta chain) is from a study of blood T cell repertoires in COVID-19. Study summary: Samples came from the United States, Italy and Spain, spanning acute and convalescent COVID-19.

A few counts support this clone. TCRdb's copy holds only in-frame clones and misses some; the assay was immunoSEQ multiplex PCR. The sample contains over 85,000 clones, 70% to 85% of which appear only once. The V gene's germline CDR1 is SGDLS and CDR2 YYNGEE. J gave up 4 bases and V 0 bases, and 3 bases lay outside the gene matches. This CDR3 has 16 amino acids. The TCR originated in a man in his sixties with acute or convalescent COVID-19. This chain connects TRBV9 to TRBJ2-3; 12 nucleotides agree with TRBD1. Sequenced material: peripheral blood. CDR3: CASSVGDRGLADTQYF. CDR3 in DNA: TGTGCCAGCAGCGTAGGGGACAGGGGGCTTGCAGATACGCAGTATTTT. The complete variable domain, with remaining parts taken from reference TRBV9 and TRBJ2-3, reads DSGVTQTPKHLITATGQRVTLRCSPRSGDLSVYWYQQSLDQGLQFLIQYYNGEERAKGNILERFSAQQFPDLHSELNLSSLELGDSALYFCASSVGDRGLADTQYFGPGTRLTVL.